This T cell receptor (beta chain) was obtained from a study of PD-L1 blockade in urothelial cancer. Whole-study context: Patients had been given 0 to 3 earlier chemotherapy regimens. Among blood samples, the median T cell count was 130,000 to 150,000.

This CDR3 comprises 17 residues. V was pared by 0 bases and J by 4 bases, with 6 bases of the junction left unmatched. The germline gives CDR1 SGHNT, CDR2 YYREEE (reference sequence). The time point was: pretreatment peripheral blood. Locally advanced or metastatic urothelial carcinoma was present in patients. Synthetic TCR analog templates were added to each PCR reaction. TCRdb's copy holds only in-frame clones and misses some; the assay was immunoSEQ multiplex PCR. The sample records tens of thousands of clones, 81% being singletons. The sequencing here drew on PBMCs, taken around atezolizumab (anti-PD-L1) treatment. This TCR was sampled from a man between 65 and 85 years old with urothelial cancer. The J gene is TRBJ2-6, the V gene TRBV5-4, with TRBD1 matching over 8 bases. CDR3 protein: CASSLGTGSLGANVLTF. The CDR3 nucleotides are TGTGCCAGCAGCTTGGGGACAGGGAGTCTGGGGGCCAACGTCCTGACTTTC.